This is a list of T cell receptor beta chains from one sample in a study of T-cell reconstitution after alpha-beta-depleted transplantation in children. MiXCR was run by TCRdb on the PCR reads, yielding one entry per CDR3 protein. Found here are 250,000 to 300,000 distinct CDR3 sequences, roughly 10% of them singletons; the top ten hold around 24%. Sample: peripheral blood, taken 180 days after TCRalphabeta/CD19-depleted stem cell transplant. The receptors here all came from a male patient between 2 and 10 years old who had a stem cell transplant for chronic granulomatous disease, so the T cells may come from the graft donor. Both conserved end residues are part of each CDR3. The D gene is left open where the match is weak. Some rows have no size entry. The others give once, few or many, or a class for an expanded clone.

v_call: TRBV25-1
d_call: -
j_call: TRBJ2-1
clone_size: many
cdr3_aa: CASSVAVLGDNEQFF
cdr3_nt: TGTGCCAGCAGTGTTGCGGTCCTCGGGGACAATGAGCAGTTCTTC

v_call: TRBV7-3
d_call: TRBD1
j_call: TRBJ2-1
clone_size: many
cdr3_aa: CASSLGDRGKNEQFF
cdr3_nt: TGTGCCAGCAGCTTAGGGGACAGGGGTAAGAATGAGCAGTTCTTC

v_call: TRBV7-2
d_call: -
j_call: TRBJ2-1
clone_size: many
cdr3_aa: CASSLEISTNNEQFF
cdr3_nt: TGTGCCAGCAGCTTAGAAATCTCGACGAACAATGAGCAGTTCTTC

v_call: TRBV20-1
d_call: -
j_call: TRBJ1-1
clone_size: many
cdr3_aa: CSARSGRRNTEAFF
cdr3_nt: TGCAGTGCTAGATCGGGCAGACGGAACACTGAAGCTTTCTTT

v_call: TRBV6-1
d_call: TRBD2
j_call: TRBJ2-1
clone_size: many
cdr3_aa: CASSRLAAPSNEQFF
cdr3_nt: TGTGCCAGCAGTCGTCTAGCGGCCCCCAGCAATGAGCAGTTCTTC

v_call: TRBV30
d_call: -
j_call: TRBJ2-3
clone_size: -
cdr3_aa: CAWSDIGDTQYF
cdr3_nt: TGTGCCTGGAGCGATATCGGGGATACGCAGTATTTT

v_call: TRBV20-1
d_call: TRBD1
j_call: TRBJ2-1
clone_size: many
cdr3_aa: CSAGGYRNNEQFF
cdr3_nt: TGCTCGGCAGGGGGCTATAGAAACAATGAGCAGTTCTTC

v_call: TRBV18
d_call: -
j_call: TRBJ2-7
clone_size: many
cdr3_aa: CASSPERGRRSYEQYF
cdr3_nt: TGTGCCAGCTCACCAGAAAGGGGCCGACGCTCCTACGAGCAGTACTTC

v_call: TRBV7-2
d_call: TRBD2
j_call: TRBJ2-7
clone_size: -
cdr3_aa: CASSIRGGNEQYF
cdr3_nt: TGTGCCAGCAGCATACGGGGGGGAAACGAGCAGTACTTC

v_call: TRBV7-6
d_call: -
j_call: TRBJ2-3
clone_size: -
cdr3_aa: CASRKGQGSGSIEDTQYF
cdr3_nt: TGTGCCAGCAGAAAAGGACAGGGGAGCGGGAGCATAGAAGATACGCAGTATTTT

v_call: TRBV5-6
d_call: -
j_call: TRBJ1-6
clone_size: many
cdr3_aa: CASSLVAILDSPLHF
cdr3_nt: TGTGCCAGCAGCTTGGTCGCGATATTGGATTCACCCCTCCACTTT

v_call: TRBV20-1
d_call: TRBD1
j_call: TRBJ2-7
clone_size: many
cdr3_aa: CSARAPTGESYEQYF
cdr3_nt: TGCAGTGCTAGAGCCCCGACAGGGGAATCCTACGAGCAGTACTTC

v_call: TRBV5-1
d_call: -
j_call: TRBJ1-2
clone_size: many
cdr3_aa: CASSLGYTDHNYGYTF
cdr3_nt: TGCGCCAGCAGCTTGGGATACACCGATCACAACTATGGCTACACCTTC

v_call: TRBV20-1
d_call: -
j_call: TRBJ2-7
clone_size: many
cdr3_aa: CSAARDSYEQYF
cdr3_nt: TGCAGTGCGGCCAGGGACTCCTACGAGCAGTACTTC

v_call: TRBV29-1
d_call: -
j_call: TRBJ2-6
clone_size: many
cdr3_aa: CSVVLGQGPSGANVLTF
cdr3_nt: TGCAGCGTTGTCCTGGGGCAGGGACCCTCTGGGGCCAACGTCCTGACTTTC

v_call: TRBV7-2
d_call: TRBD2
j_call: TRBJ2-7
clone_size: many
cdr3_aa: CASSTGTSGVEQYF
cdr3_nt: TGTGCCAGCAGCACCGGGACTAGCGGGGTTGAGCAGTACTTC

v_call: TRBV29-1
d_call: -
j_call: TRBJ2-1
clone_size: many
cdr3_aa: CSVDGGQGSYNEQFF
cdr3_nt: TGCAGCGTTGATGGGGGCCAGGGCTCCTACAATGAGCAGTTCTTC

v_call: TRBV19
d_call: TRBD2
j_call: TRBJ2-2
clone_size: many
cdr3_aa: CASSIGLAGRPNTGELFF
cdr3_nt: TGTGCCAGTAGTATAGGACTAGCGGGACGCCCAAACACCGGGGAGCTGTTTTTT

v_call: TRBV23-1
d_call: TRBD1
j_call: TRBJ1-1
clone_size: many
cdr3_aa: CASSQDRGDADTEAFF
cdr3_nt: TGCGCCAGCAGTCAAGACAGGGGGGACGCTGACACTGAAGCTTTCTTT

v_call: TRBV20-1
d_call: TRBD2
j_call: TRBJ2-2
clone_size: many
cdr3_aa: CSARTSGGMGELFF
cdr3_nt: TGCAGTGCCCGGACTAGCGGGGGCATGGGGGAGCTGTTTTTT

v_call: TRBV3-1
d_call: TRBD2
j_call: TRBJ2-1
clone_size: few
cdr3_aa: CASSLGLAGVYNEQFF
cdr3_nt: TGTGCCAGCTCTCTCGGACTGGCGGGAGTCTACAATGAGCAGTTCTTC

v_call: TRBV29-1
d_call: -
j_call: TRBJ1-1
clone_size: many
cdr3_aa: CSVNRVVTEAFF
cdr3_nt: TGCAGCGTGAACAGGGTTGTCACTGAAGCTTTCTTT

v_call: TRBV28
d_call: -
j_call: TRBJ2-1
clone_size: many
cdr3_aa: CASSSHSGTTYNEQFF
cdr3_nt: TGTGCCAGCAGTTCTCATTCCGGGACAACTTACAATGAGCAGTTCTTC

v_call: TRBV20-1
d_call: -
j_call: TRBJ1-2
clone_size: many
cdr3_aa: CSASKTSNYGYTF
cdr3_nt: TGCAGTGCCAGCAAGACTTCTAACTATGGCTACACCTTC

v_call: TRBV20-1
d_call: TRBD1
j_call: TRBJ2-7
clone_size: many
cdr3_aa: CSARAIGTGTYEQYF
cdr3_nt: TGCAGTGCTAGAGCGATCGGGACAGGGACCTACGAGCAGTACTTC

v_call: TRBV7-3
d_call: TRBD1
j_call: TRBJ2-3
clone_size: many
cdr3_aa: CASSPRGTARPHTDTQYF
cdr3_nt: TGTGCCAGCAGCCCCAGAGGGACAGCACGTCCCCACACAGATACGCAGTATTTT

v_call: TRBV10-3
d_call: TRBD1
j_call: TRBJ2-3
clone_size: many
cdr3_aa: CAISESPGQVTDTQYF
cdr3_nt: TGTGCCATCAGTGAGTCACCGGGACAGGTCACAGATACGCAGTATTTT

v_call: TRBV9
d_call: -
j_call: TRBJ2-4
clone_size: -
cdr3_aa: CASSVDPGNIQYF
cdr3_nt: TGTGCCAGCAGCGTAGATCCAGGGAACATTCAGTACTTC

v_call: TRBV6-5
d_call: -
j_call: TRBJ2-7
clone_size: many
cdr3_aa: CASSYGREQYF
cdr3_nt: TGTGCCAGCAGTTACGGTAGGGAGCAGTACTTC

v_call: TRBV20-1
d_call: -
j_call: TRBJ2-3
clone_size: many
cdr3_aa: CSATTLVLYF
cdr3_nt: TGCAGTGCTACCACCTTGGTTCTGTATTTT

v_call: TRBV5-4
d_call: -
j_call: TRBJ2-1
clone_size: many
cdr3_aa: CASSSLAQNEQFF
cdr3_nt: TGTGCCAGCAGCAGTCTAGCACAGAATGAGCAGTTCTTC

v_call: TRBV6-8
d_call: -
j_call: TRBJ2-7
clone_size: many
cdr3_aa: CADDGLSFYEQYF
cdr3_nt: TGTGCCGACGATGGACTCAGCTTCTACGAGCAGTACTTC

v_call: TRBV7-2
d_call: -
j_call: TRBJ2-7
clone_size: many
cdr3_aa: CASSLWGRGYEQYF
cdr3_nt: TGTGCCAGCAGCTTATGGGGACGTGGCTACGAGCAGTACTTC

v_call: TRBV6-5
d_call: -
j_call: TRBJ2-1
clone_size: many
cdr3_aa: CATLREGSSYNEQFF
cdr3_nt: TGTGCCACCCTGAGAGAGGGAAGCTCCTACAATGAGCAGTTCTTC

v_call: TRBV12-3/TRBV12-4
d_call: -
j_call: TRBJ1-1
clone_size: many
cdr3_aa: CASSFSWNTEAFF
cdr3_nt: TGTGCCAGCAGTTTCTCTTGGAACACTGAAGCTTTCTTT

v_call: TRBV20-1
d_call: -
j_call: TRBJ2-1
clone_size: many
cdr3_aa: CSAVAINEQFF
cdr3_nt: TGCAGTGCTGTCGCCATCAATGAGCAGTTCTTC

v_call: TRBV28
d_call: -
j_call: TRBJ1-1
clone_size: many
cdr3_aa: CASSFYELNTEAFF
cdr3_nt: TGTGCCAGCAGTTTTTACGAGTTGAACACTGAAGCTTTCTTT

v_call: TRBV28
d_call: TRBD2
j_call: TRBJ2-3
clone_size: many
cdr3_aa: CASSLFRGSGRWPDTQYF
cdr3_nt: TGTGCCAGCAGTTTATTTAGGGGGAGCGGGAGATGGCCAGATACGCAGTATTTT

v_call: TRBV7-9
d_call: -
j_call: TRBJ1-1
clone_size: many
cdr3_aa: CASSHRSTEAFF
cdr3_nt: TGTGCCAGCAGTCACCGCAGCACTGAAGCTTTCTTT

v_call: TRBV20-1
d_call: TRBD1
j_call: TRBJ2-5
clone_size: many
cdr3_aa: CSARDIKTTGGRETQYF
cdr3_nt: TGCAGTGCTAGAGATATAAAAACTACAGGGGGCCGGGAGACCCAGTACTTC

v_call: TRBV5-1
d_call: -
j_call: TRBJ2-1
clone_size: many
cdr3_aa: CASTTSAGTYNEQFF
cdr3_nt: TGCGCCAGCACCACTTCGGCAGGCACGTACAATGAGCAGTTCTTC

v_call: TRBV12-3/TRBV12-4
d_call: -
j_call: TRBJ2-7
clone_size: many
cdr3_aa: CASSSGNEQYF
cdr3_nt: TGTGCCAGCAGCTCAGGGAACGAGCAGTACTTC

v_call: TRBV4-3
d_call: -
j_call: TRBJ1-2
clone_size: many
cdr3_aa: CASSQDPPGTFSYGYTF
cdr3_nt: TGCGCCAGCAGCCAAGATCCCCCCGGGACGTTTTCCTATGGCTACACCTTC

v_call: TRBV20-1
d_call: -
j_call: TRBJ2-1
clone_size: many
cdr3_aa: CSASRVTSNEQFF
cdr3_nt: TGCAGTGCTAGTCGCGTTACTAGCAATGAGCAGTTCTTC

v_call: TRBV6-2/TRBV6-3
d_call: -
j_call: TRBJ2-1
clone_size: many
cdr3_aa: CASSRTWDEQFF
cdr3_nt: TGTGCCAGCAGCCGCACGTGGGATGAGCAGTTCTTC

v_call: TRBV28
d_call: TRBD1
j_call: TRBJ1-2
clone_size: many
cdr3_aa: CASRTMGQGYGYTF
cdr3_nt: TGTGCCAGCAGGACGATGGGACAGGGCTATGGCTACACCTTC

v_call: TRBV12-3/TRBV12-4
d_call: TRBD2
j_call: TRBJ2-2
clone_size: few
cdr3_aa: CASSLAPSGRPGELFF
cdr3_nt: TGTGCCAGCAGTTTAGCCCCTAGCGGGAGACCCGGGGAGCTGTTTTTT

v_call: TRBV20-1
d_call: TRBD1
j_call: TRBJ2-7
clone_size: many
cdr3_aa: CSASGGTGSNEQYF
cdr3_nt: TGCAGTGCTAGTGGCGGGACAGGTTCCAACGAGCAGTACTTC

v_call: TRBV24-1
d_call: -
j_call: TRBJ2-3
clone_size: -
cdr3_aa: CATSGLGNTDTQYF
cdr3_nt: TGTGCCACCAGTGGTTTAGGGAACACAGATACGCAGTATTTT

v_call: TRBV12-3/TRBV12-4
d_call: TRBD2
j_call: TRBJ2-1
clone_size: many
cdr3_aa: CASTMSGSSYNEQFF
cdr3_nt: TGTGCCAGCACCATGAGCGGGAGCTCCTACAATGAGCAGTTCTTC

v_call: TRBV10-3
d_call: TRBD2
j_call: TRBJ2-5
clone_size: many
cdr3_aa: CATGTTGETQYF
cdr3_nt: TGTGCCACCGGGACTACCGGAGAGACCCAGTACTTC

v_call: TRBV7-8
d_call: -
j_call: TRBJ2-3
clone_size: many
cdr3_aa: CASSLSVRNIRTDTQYF
cdr3_nt: TGTGCCAGCAGCTTAAGCGTTCGGAACATACGCACAGATACGCAGTATTTT